What follows are 30 T cell receptor beta chains derived from one specimen sequenced in a study of T cell responses to AZD1222 COVID-19 vaccine. TCRdb's table, derived via immunoSEQ multiplex PCR, lists solely in-frame clones and lacks some. The table includes roughly 150,000 clones, around 89% detected once. Specimen: peripheral blood, collected on day 0 of MenACWY control vaccination. The receptors were sampled from an adult in good health.

CDR3 in DNA: TGTGCCTGGGGGGATAGGGGGACTGAAGCTTTCTTT. This sequence encodes CAWGDRGTEAFF. The genes are TRBV30 and TRBJ1-1; weak D call: TRBD1 (6 bases). Germline CDR1 reads GTSNPN; CDR2 reads SVGIG (reference sequence). The V end lost 5 bases, the J end lost 5 bases, and 12 bases lay between the germline ends. This CDR3 has 12 residues.

V usage is TRBV10-3 and J usage is TRBJ1-2; 9 bases fit TRBD1. CDR1 is ENHRY and CDR2 is SYGVKD in the germline V gene. The CDR3 is 13 amino acids. V was pared by 3 bases and J by 7 bases, with 3 bases of the junction left unmatched. The CDR3 DNA reads as TGTGCCATCAGTGACAGGGACAGGGCTGGCTACACCTTC. It translates to CAISDRDRAGYTF.

The chain recombines TRBV18 with TRBJ1-4; 10 nucleotides agree with TRBD1. Germline CDR1 is KGHSH and CDR2 is LQKENI. V was clipped by 4 bases and J by 7 bases; unmatched bases: 6. This CDR3 region has 15 residues. CDR3 protein: CASSRQGASGEKLFF. The CDR3 DNA reads as TGTGCCAGCTCACGACAGGGGGCGAGTGGTGAAAAACTGTTTTTT.

This rearrangement joins TRBV5-4 to TRBJ1-1, with 7 bases lining up with TRBD1. This CDR3 comprises 16 residues. In germline, CDR1 is SGHNT, CDR2 YYREEE (reference sequence). Trimming cost V 2 bases and J 2 bases; bases outside gene matches: 9. CDR3 amino acids: CASSLHRRGGNTEAFF. DNA of the CDR3: TGTGCCAGCAGCTTACATCGCAGAGGGGGCAACACTGAAGCTTTCTTT.

The V call is TRBV6-2 or TRBV6-3, the J call TRBJ2-7; D is uncertain. Trimming shortened V by 0 bases and J by 2 bases, and 11 bases separated the two germline ends. The V gene's germline CDR1 is MNHEY and CDR2 SVGEGT. The CDR3 loop spans 15 amino acids. This CDR3 is CASSYSAASTYEQYF. The CDR3 nucleotides read TGTGCCAGCAGTTACTCCGCGGCAAGCACCTACGAGCAGTACTTC.

V usage is TRBV6-6 and J usage is TRBJ2-7, with 8 bases that match TRBD1. J was trimmed by 0 bases and V by 9 bases; bases with no gene match: 10. This CDR3 is built from 15 residues. Germline CDR1 and CDR2: MNHNY and SVGAGI (reference sequence). The chain's CDR3 is CASRGGTGVSYEQYF. CDR3 sequence (DNA): TGTGCCAGTAGGGGTGGGACAGGAGTCTCCTACGAGCAGTACTTC.

This rearrangement joins TRBV20-1 to TRBJ2-3; D is unresolved. From germline, CDR1 is DFQATT and CDR2 SNEGSKA (reference sequence). The CDR3 runs 11 residues. V lost 3 bases, J lost 4 bases, and 5 bases lay in between. The CDR3 nucleotides are TGCAGTGCTAGGGCGGCAGATACGCAGTATTTT. Its translation is CSARAADTQYF.

The CDR3 nucleotides are TGTGCCAGCAGCCCCGATTGGACCGGGGAGCTGTTTTTT. Residues: CASSPDWTGELFF. The chain employs TRBV6-2 or TRBV6-3 and TRBJ2-2; no firm D call. The CDR3 is 13 residues long. The germline V gene encodes CDR1 MNHEY and CDR2 SVGEGT. Deletions cut 6 bases from V and 5 bases from J, with 10 bases between.

This chain links TRBV5-1 with TRBJ1-2; D gene unclear. This CDR3 region has 14 residues. Between the trimmed V and J ends, which lost 4 bases and 8 bases, there was a span of 18 bases. Germline V lookup: CDR1 SGHRS, CDR2 YFSETQ. The CDR3 here is CASSEPGASRGYTF. The DNA for the CDR3 is TGCGCCAGCAGCGAGCCGGGAGCTAGTCGAGGCTACACCTTC.

The chain has TRBV5-1 and TRBJ2-1; 10 positions match TRBD2. V lost 4 bases, J lost 2 bases, and 3 bases stayed unmatched. CDR1 SGHRS and CDR2 YFSETQ come from the germline V gene. CDR3 length equals 15 residues. The CDR3 is CASSPSGGTYNEQFF. CDR3 DNA: TGCGCCAGCAGCCCTAGCGGGGGCACCTACAATGAGCAGTTCTTC. Supplemented by reference TRBV5-1 and TRBJ2-1, the full variable domain reads KAGVTQTPRYLIKTRGQQVTLSCSPISGHRSVSWYQQTPGQGLQFLFEYFSETQRNKGNFPGRFSGRQFSNSRSEMNVSTLELGDSALYLCASSPSGGTYNEQFFGPGTRLTVL.

This chain joins TRBV3-1 (or the pseudogene TRBV3-2) and TRBJ2-1, with D hard to call. Trimming removed 5 bases from V and 5 bases from J, with 4 bases in between. The V gene's germline CDR1 is LGHDT and CDR2 YNNKEL (reference sequence). This CDR3 contains 11 residues. Written as DNA, the CDR3 is TGTGCCAGCAGCGCCCACAATGAGCAGTTCTTC. It translates to CASSAHNEQFF.

The CDR3 here is CASSQARTEAFF. DNA for the CDR3: TGTGCCAGCAGCCAGGCCAGGACTGAAGCTTTCTTT. The V gene is TRBV3-1 (or the pseudogene TRBV3-2), the J gene TRBJ1-1; D gene unclear. CDR1 is LGHDT, CDR2 YNNKEL, per germline (reference sequence). V lost 3 bases and J lost 5, with 7 bases in between. The CDR3 totals 12 residues.

The rearrangement joins TRBV13 to TRBJ1-1; 9 positions match TRBD1. The CDR3 totals 15 residues. Trimming took 6 bases from V and 2 from J; bases not matched to a gene: 7. CDR1 is PRHDT, CDR2 FYEKMQ, per germline (reference sequence). The CDR3 here is CASSPGDRANTEAFF. The CDR3 DNA follows: TGTGCCAGCAGTCCGGGGGACAGGGCTAACACTGAAGCTTTCTTT.

V gene TRBV7-2 combines with J gene TRBJ2-5, with D unresolved. The CDR3 loop spans 14 amino acids. V was pared by 3 bases and J by 1 base, with 9 bases between. Per the germline V gene, CDR1 is SGHTA and CDR2 is FQGNSA. In DNA, the CDR3 is TGTGCCAGCAGCTTGCGACGGACCCAAGAGACCCAGTACTTC. Amino acid sequence: CASSLRRTQETQYF.

This clone has more than one count but fewer than ten. The chain employs TRBV27 and TRBJ2-7, with D unclear. Looked up from germline, CDR1 is MNHEY and CDR2 is SMNVEV (reference sequence). This CDR3 comprises 15 residues. Trimming stripped 8 bases from V and 2 bases from J, with 19 bases between. The CDR3 sequence: CASSIFLDGTYEQYF. The CDR3 DNA follows: TGTGCCAGCTCTATCTTCCTGGACGGTACCTACGAGCAGTACTTC.

The gene calls are TRBV11-2 and TRBJ2-2; 7 nucleotides match TRBD2. The CDR3 has 16 amino acids. Germline trimming cut 2 bases from V and 0 bases from J; bases unmatched to any gene: 3. CDR1 and CDR2 (germline): SGHAT, FQNNGV. The CDR3, as DNA: TGTGCCAGCAGCTTAAGCCTAGCGGCGAACACCGGGGAGCTGTTTTTT. This gives the protein CASSLSLAANTGELFF.

CDR3 sequence (DNA): TGCGCCAGCAGCTTGGACACTAACACCGGGGAGCTGTTTTTT. It encodes CASSLDTNTGELFF. The gene calls are TRBV5-1 and TRBJ2-2; D gene unclear. Trimming took 0 bases from V and 2 from J, leaving 5 bases between them. Germline V gives CDR1 SGHRS, CDR2 YFSETQ. There are 14 residues in the CDR3.

This chain connects TRBV29-1 to TRBJ1-1; D unclear. Trimming shortened V by 5 bases and J by 0 bases, and 7 bases separated the two germline ends. This CDR3 contains 12 residues. CDR1 is SQVTM and CDR2 is ANQGSEA in the germline V gene. The CDR3 protein is CSVIPMNTEAFF. CDR3 nucleotide sequence: TGCAGCGTTATCCCCATGAACACTGAAGCTTTCTTT.

The genes are TRBV6-6 and TRBJ2-1, with 10 nucleotides matching TRBD2. There are 15 residues in the CDR3. CDR1 and CDR2 from the germline V gene are MNHNY and SVGAGI (reference sequence). Germline trimming cut 4 bases from V and 6 bases from J; bases unmatched to any gene: 6. The CDR3 spells CASSSPGLASNEQFF. CDR3 bases: TGTGCCAGCAGTTCTCCGGGACTAGCGAGCAATGAGCAGTTCTTC.

CDR3 in amino acids: CASSPGQFLETQYF. CDR3 in DNA: TGCGCCAGCAGCCCGGGACAGTTTTTAGAGACCCAGTACTTC. This chain links TRBV5-1 with TRBJ2-5; 7 positions match TRBD1. Germline V lookup: CDR1 SGHRS, CDR2 YFSETQ. V was clipped by 4 bases and J by 4 bases; unmatched bases: 7. The CDR3 sequence is 14 residues long.

This sequence joins TRBV24-1 and TRBJ1-5, with D possibly being TRBD1 (6 bases). The CDR3 runs to 16 residues. CDR1 and CDR2 (germline): KGHDR, SFDVKD. The V and J ends lost 5 bases and 2 bases respectively, with 15 bases between them. DNA for the CDR3: TGTGCCACCAGTGCTCCCAGGGGAACCGGCAATCAGCCCCAGCATTTT. Encoded protein: CATSAPRGTGNQPQHF.

V usage is TRBV6-2 or TRBV6-3 and J usage is TRBJ2-1; no clear D gene. CDR1 and CDR2 (germline): MNHEY, SVGEGT. This CDR3 region has 15 residues. Trimming left V 5 bases short and J 1 base short, with 12 bases between. CDR3 in amino acids: CASSRYLGSYNEQFF. The CDR3 coding sequence is TGTGCCAGCAGTCGGTATCTCGGGTCCTACAATGAGCAGTTCTTC.

The chain is built from TRBV18 and TRBJ1-5; a possible D gene is TRBD1 (5 bases). This CDR3 region has 15 residues. The germline V gene has CDR1 KGHSH and CDR2 LQKENI. V lost 6 bases, J lost 4 bases, and 16 bases lay in between. The DNA of the CDR3 is TGTGCCAGCTCCCGAGACAGTCTTTCAAATCAGCCCCAGCATTTT. The encoded protein is CASSRDSLSNQPQHF.

The V gene is TRBV15, the J gene TRBJ2-5; 12 nucleotides align to TRBD1. The CDR3 loop spans 14 amino acids. V shed 6 bases, J shed 5 bases, and the junction held 4 bases outside the gene matches. In germline, CDR1 is LNHNV, CDR2 YYDKDF (reference sequence). The CDR3 here is CATRGTGGRETQYF. The CDR3 DNA reads TGTGCCACCAGGGGGACAGGGGGCAGGGAGACCCAGTACTTC.

J is TRBJ2-3 and V is TRBV7-2; D gene uncertain. Germline V gene sequence: CDR1 SGHTA, CDR2 FQGNSA. V lost 0 bases to trimming and J lost 4 bases, with 11 bases between them. The CDR3 totals 15 residues. CDR3 amino acids: CASSLAWLLADTQYF. In DNA form, the CDR3 reads TGTGCCAGCAGCTTAGCGTGGTTGCTCGCAGATACGCAGTATTTT.

This clone was recorded once. This sequence joins TRBV6-5 and TRBJ1-6, with 7 bases matching TRBD1. CDR1 is MNHEY, CDR2 SVGAGI, per germline. Losses at the gene ends were 6 bases for V and 0 bases for J; bases not matched to a gene: 2. The CDR3 has 15 residues. CDR3 coding DNA: TGTGCCAGCAGGACAGGGAGCTCCTATAATTCACCCCTCCACTTT. This sequence encodes CASRTGSSYNSPLHF.

The genes are TRBV14 and TRBJ2-7; TRBD2 might be the D (6 bases). This CDR3 is 15 amino acids long. From germline, CDR1 is SGHDN and CDR2 FVKESK. V was clipped by 11 bases and J by 0 bases, with 20 bases between them. The CDR3 region is CARRHGRRGSYEQYF. The DNA of the CDR3 is TGTGCCCGCCGCCACGGGCGGCGGGGCTCCTACGAGCAGTACTTC.

The rearrangement uses TRBV12-2 and TRBJ1-6. TRBV12-2 is a documented pseudogene. CDR3 length: 15 amino acids. The CDR3 is CASRSDLSQDSPLHF. CDR3 nucleotides: TGTGCAAGTCGCTCCGATCTCAGCCAAGATTCACCCCTCCACTTT.

This clone was seen once. This chain connects TRBV9 to TRBJ1-1, with D unresolved. V gave up 0 bases and J gave up 3 bases, with 9 bases separating them. The CDR3 has 14 amino acids. Germline V lookup: CDR1 SGDLS, CDR2 YYNGEE. The CDR3 DNA reads as TGTGCCAGCAGCGTAGGAAGCTCATACACTGAAGCTTTCTTT. Amino acid sequence: CASSVGSSYTEAFF.

The chain uses TRBV5-1 and TRBJ1-4, with 9 bases lining up with TRBD1. V gave up 6 bases and J gave up 7 bases; unmatched junction bases: 7. This CDR3 region has 14 residues. Germline CDR1 reads SGHRS; CDR2 reads YFSETQ. The CDR3 sequence is CASMPGTGTEKLFF. The CDR3 nucleotides read TGCGCCAGCATGCCCGGGACAGGGACTGAAAAACTGTTTTTT.